In its sample, the clone carrying this TCR beta chain was seen once. Its antigen remains unknown. The donors were healthy bone marrow donors. The data were obtained in a study of cytomegalovirus exposure and HLA in healthy donors. The germline V gene has CDR1 SEHNR and CDR2 FQNEAQ (reference sequence). CDR3 length equals 15 residues. The J segment lost 4 bases and the V segment lost 6 bases, leaving 7 bases of the junction unmatched. Use of 60 Vbeta and 13 Jbeta primers characterized the PCR. Clones were sequenced by immunoSEQ multiplex PCR, and TCRdb holds only the in-frame ones, with some missing. The profile shows about 170,000 clones, less than 75% of them singletons. General study points: Association of a missense DCLRE1C variant with TCR beta V- and J-gene trimming was reported in a later analysis. When presence/absence was analysed, sequencing depth was taken to be roughly uniform across donors.

Material: PBMCs. The V call is TRBV7-9, the J call TRBJ1-1, with 11 bases fitting TRBD1. The receptor was derived from a girl aged 10 to 17 in good health and CMV-seronegative. CDR3 in DNA: TGTGCCAGCAGACATAGTGGGACAGGGGGCACTGAAGCTTTCTTT. Protein: CASRHSGTGGTEAFF.